The clone carrying this TCR beta chain was detected many times. The sample is drawn from a study of Graves' ophthalmopathy and Graves' hyperthyroidism. RNA transcripts were the source from which TCR beta CDR3 regions were amplified. RT-PCR was first run with HTBI primers, then multiplex PCR in a second round. TCRdb fed the multiplex PCR reads into MiXCR, producing one record per CDR3 protein. Among about 400,000 distinct CDR3 sequences, about 18% were seen once, and the ten largest hold about 1.6%. Trimming cost V 6 bases and J 1 base, with 9 bases left between them. The CDR3 extends over 13 amino acids. Germline assignment: CDR1 MNHEY and CDR2 SVGEGT.

Input material: peripheral blood. The rearrangement links TRBV6-2 or TRBV6-3 to TRBJ1-1; D not certain. This TCR was recovered from a woman under 30 with Graves' ophthalmopathy. CDR3 in DNA: TGTGCCAGCAGAGAGGACGGGAACACTGAAGCTTTCTTT. It codes for CASREDGNTEAFF.